The 2 T cell receptor beta chains presented below share a single source sample, sequenced in a study of Ad26.COV2.S vaccination and SARS-CoV-2 variants. As to treatment: 15 to 20 received Ad26.COV2.S at low or high dose, single or two shots; roughly five received placebo; per-sample allocation not given. Following the first vaccine or placebo injection, samples were taken on day 63. Clones were read by immunoSEQ multiplex PCR, and TCRdb kept only the in-frame ones, dropping some. The sample comprises about 400,000 clones, around 93% of which are singletons, and around 1.7% rests with the top ten. Sequenced here: peripheral blood, sampled in a trial of Ad26.COV2.S vaccine versus placebo. The origin of the receptors is a person aged 18-60 years who received the Ad26.COV2.S COVID-19 vaccine or a placebo.

This clone was observed once. Here the CDR3 reads CASSSPHFAPNNYGYTF. The DNA of the CDR3 is TGTGCCAGCAGTTCCCCTCATTTCGCACCTAATAACTATGGCTACACCTTC. This chain connects TRBV28 to TRBJ1-2; no clear D gene. The CDR3 sequence is 17 residues long. V lost 4 bases and J lost 1, with 19 bases in between. Germline values: CDR1 MDHEN, CDR2 SYDVKM.

This sequence joins TRBV18 and TRBJ1-1, with 7 bases matching TRBD1. The CDR3 has 15 amino acids. Losses at the gene ends were 2 bases for V and 4 bases for J; bases not matched to a gene: 7. Germline V lookup: CDR1 KGHSH, CDR2 LQKENI. The DNA of the CDR3 is TGTGCCAGCTCACCAACCGGTCAGGGGGGCACTGAAGCTTTCTTT. Translated, it gives CASSPTGQGGTEAFF.